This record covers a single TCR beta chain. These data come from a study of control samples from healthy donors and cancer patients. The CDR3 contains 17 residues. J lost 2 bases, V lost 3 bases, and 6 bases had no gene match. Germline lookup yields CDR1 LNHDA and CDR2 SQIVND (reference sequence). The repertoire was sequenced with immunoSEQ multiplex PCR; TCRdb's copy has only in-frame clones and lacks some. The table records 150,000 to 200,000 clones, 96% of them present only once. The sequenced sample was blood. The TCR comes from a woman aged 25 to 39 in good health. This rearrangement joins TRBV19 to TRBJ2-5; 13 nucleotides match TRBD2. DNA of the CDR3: TGTGCCAGTAGTATGAGAGGGGGACTAGCGGGACAAGAGACCCAGTACTTC. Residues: CASSMRGGLAGQETQYF.